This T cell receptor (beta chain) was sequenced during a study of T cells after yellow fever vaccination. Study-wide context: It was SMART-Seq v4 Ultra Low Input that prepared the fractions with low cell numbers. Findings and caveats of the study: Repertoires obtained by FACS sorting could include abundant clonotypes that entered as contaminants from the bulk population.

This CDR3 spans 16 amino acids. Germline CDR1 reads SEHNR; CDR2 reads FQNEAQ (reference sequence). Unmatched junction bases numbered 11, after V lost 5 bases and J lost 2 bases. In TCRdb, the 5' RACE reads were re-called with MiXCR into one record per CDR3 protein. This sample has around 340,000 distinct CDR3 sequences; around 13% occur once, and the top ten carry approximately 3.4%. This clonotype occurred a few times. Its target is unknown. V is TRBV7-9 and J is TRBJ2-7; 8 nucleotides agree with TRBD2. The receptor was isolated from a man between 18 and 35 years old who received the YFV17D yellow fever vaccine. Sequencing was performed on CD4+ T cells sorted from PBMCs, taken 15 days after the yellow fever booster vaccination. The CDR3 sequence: CASSHGPGGRTYEQYV. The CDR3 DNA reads TGTGCCAGCAGCCACGGACCGGGGGGGCGGACCTACGAGCAGTACGTC.